This note documents a single TCR beta chain sequence. These data originate in a study of CD8+CD57+ T cells in acquired aplastic anemia. At the level of the study: The mean DNA yield obtained from sorted CD4+ and CD8+ cells came to roughly 3 ug.

For sequencing, patients were chosen who had shown expansion of CD8+CD57+ cells by flow cytometry. All patients had severe acquired aplastic anemia. Using genomic DNA as the template, TCR beta VDJ and CDR3 profiling was carried out. TCRdb fed the reads into MiXCR, producing one record per CDR3 protein. The table lists about 190,000 distinct CDR3 sequences, less than 60% of them singletons, with about 9.5% in the top ten. The TCR sequence derives from a human donor with aplastic anemia. Source material: sorted CD4+, CD8+, or CD8+CD57+ T cells (not recorded which) from PBMCs.

This CDR3 is CASSQLGTSSYNEQFF. The DNA of the CDR3 is TGCGCCAGCAGCCAACTCGGGACTAGCTCCTACAATGAGCAGTTCTTC. The chain couples TRBV5-1 to TRBJ2-1, with TRBD2 matching over 8 bases. Germline V gene lookup returns CDR1 SGHRS and CDR2 YFSETQ. The CDR3 is 16 amino acids. J was trimmed by 0 bases and V by 4 bases; bases with no gene match: 6.